One sample yielded the 28 T cell receptor beta chains listed below, sequenced in a study of shared clonotypes between healthy human individuals. Sequencing was performed with immunoSEQ multiplex PCR; in TCRdb, only in-frame clones are kept and a portion is missing. The profile shows about 490,000 clones, about 72% of them singletons. Sequencing was done on a sample of PBMCs. These receptor sequences come from a woman aged 35 to 49 in good health. Some clones in this sample may be carry-over from other donors' samples.

J is TRBJ2-7 and V is TRBV7-9; the D gene is possibly TRBD1 (5 bases). Germline lookup yields CDR1 SEHNR and CDR2 FQNEAQ (reference sequence). This CDR3 spans 16 amino acids. The V gene lost 3 bases and the J gene lost 4 bases, with 19 bases spanning the gap. CDR3 protein: CASSFAPMFDSYEQYF. CDR3 in DNA: TGTGCCAGCAGCTTCGCCCCTATGTTCGACAGTTACGAGCAGTACTTC.

V and J are TRBV19 and TRBJ1-5; 7 positions match TRBD1. Germline lookup yields CDR1 LNHDA and CDR2 SQIVND (reference sequence). V lost 10 bases, J lost 4 bases, and 7 bases stayed unmatched. There are 13 residues in the CDR3. CDR3 nucleotide sequence: TGTGCCACCGGGACAGCGATAAATCAGCCCCAGCATTTT. Translation: CATGTAINQPQHF. Supplemented by reference TRBV19 and TRBJ1-5, the full variable domain reads DGGITQSPKYLFRKEGQNVTLSCEQNLNHDAMYWYRQDPGQGLRLIYYSQIVNDFQKGDIAEGYSVSREKKESFPLTVTSAQKNPTAFYLCATGTAINQPQHFGDGTRLSIL.

The gene calls are TRBV28 and TRBJ2-1; 8 bases agree with TRBD2. With 3 bases clipped from V and 0 bases from J, the junction kept 10 bases outside the gene matches. This CDR3 has 18 amino acids. Germline CDR1 and CDR2: MDHEN and SYDVKM. CDR3 DNA sequence: TGTGCCAGCAGTTTTTTATTTGCCACTAGCGGCTCCTACAATGAGCAGTTCTTC. Translated: CASSFLFATSGSYNEQFF.

This clone turned up a few times. The rearrangement joins TRBV30 to TRBJ1-5; D not resolved. The CDR3 has 13 residues. V lost 0 bases to trimming and J lost 5 bases, with 8 bases between them. CDR1 is GTSNPN, CDR2 SVGIG, per germline (reference sequence). The CDR3 DNA reads as TGTGCCTGGAGTGTATCCTACCATCAGCCCCAGCATTTT. Translated, it gives CAWSVSYHQPQHF.

The genes are TRBV7-9 and TRBJ2-1; TRBD1 might be the D (6 bases). CDR1 SEHNR and CDR2 FQNEAQ come from the germline V gene (reference sequence). V dropped 3 bases and J dropped 4 bases, with 16 bases sitting between them. The CDR3 runs 16 residues. CDR3 nucleotides: TGTGCCAGCAGCTTGGGGACACAGTCTAGGTACAATGAGCAGTTCTTC. Protein product: CASSLGTQSRYNEQFF. The full variable domain, completed using reference TRBV7-9 and TRBJ2-1, is DTGVSQNPRHKITKRGQNVTFRCDPISEHNRLYWYRQTLGQGPEFLTYFQNEAQLEKSRLLSDRFSAERPKGSFSTLEIQRTEQGDSAMYLCASSLGTQSRYNEQFFGPGTRLTVL.

The V and J genes are TRBV7-9 and TRBJ1-1; TRBD1 aligns across 8 bases. The CDR3 has 16 residues. Germline CDR1 SEHNR, CDR2 FQNEAQ (reference sequence). The ends lost 5 bases at V and 1 base at J; junction bases unmatched: 9. The CDR3 region is CASSQRTGKKNTEAFF. CDR3 in DNA: TGTGCCAGCAGCCAGAGGACAGGGAAGAAGAACACTGAAGCTTTCTTT.

The V gene is TRBV2, the J gene TRBJ2-3; TRBD2 matches at 10 bases. The CDR3 length is 14 residues. CDR1 is SNHLY, CDR2 FYNNEI, per germline. The trim removed 5 bases at V and 7 bases at J, leaving 6 bases unmatched. CDR3 region: CASSPLAGAYTQYF. CDR3 DNA: TGTGCCAGCAGTCCCCTAGCGGGAGCGTATACGCAGTATTTT. The whole variable domain, filled in from reference TRBV2 and TRBJ2-3, reads EPEVTQTPSHQVTQMGQEVILRCVPISNHLYFYWYRQILGQKVEFLVSFYNNEISEKSEIFDDQFSVERPDGSNFTLKIRSTKLEDSAMYFCASSPLAGAYTQYFGPGTRLTVL.

Regarding this clone: Compared with germline, one end of the junction differs, possibly owing to a read error. This chain links TRBV6-6 with TRBJ2-3; 13 bases fit TRBD2. The CDR3 totals 12 residues. CDR1 is MNHNY and CDR2 is SVGAGI in the germline V gene (reference sequence). The CDR3 nucleotides are TGTGCCAGCAGTGTGGGACTAGCGGGAATTGATTTT. This codes for CASSVGLAGIDF.

This sequence joins TRBV5-1 and TRBJ2-5; D gene ambiguous. The V end lost 3 bases, the J end lost 3 bases, and 6 bases lay between the germline ends. The CDR3 sequence is 12 residues long. The germline V gene encodes CDR1 SGHRS and CDR2 YFSETQ. CDR3 amino acids: CASSSGKETQYF. For the CDR3, the DNA is TGCGCCAGCAGCTCGGGCAAAGAGACCCAGTACTTC.

The CDR3 protein is CASAVATSTDTQYF. The CDR3 region has the DNA TGTGCCAGCGCGGTCGCGACTTCCACAGATACGCAGTATTTT. The gene calls are TRBV11-3 and TRBJ2-3; D is unresolved. This CDR3 is 14 amino acids long. Trimming pared 8 bases from V and 2 bases from J, leaving 14 bases between. Germline-derived CDR1 and CDR2 are SGHNT and YENEEA.

A note on this clone: A much more abundant neighbour one base away suggests this may be a read error. Other DNA sequences from this sample encode an identical CDR3 as well. The rearrangement links TRBV30 to TRBJ1-5; 8 bases fit TRBD1. From germline, CDR1 is GTSNPN and CDR2 SVGIG (reference sequence). The CDR3 runs 14 residues. J lost 4 bases, V lost 2 bases, and 4 bases had no gene match. The CDR3 bases are TGTGCCTGGAGTACGCAGGGGGCGAATCAGCCCCAGCATTTT. This sequence encodes CAWSTQGANQPQHF.

V is TRBV29-1 and J is TRBJ1-1; 7 bases are a match to TRBD1. Trimming removed 3 bases from V and 3 bases from J; junction bases left unmatched: 4. Looked up from germline, CDR1 is SQVTM and CDR2 is ANQGSEA. The CDR3 spans 13 residues. CDR3 nucleotides: TGCAGCGTTGATGAGGGGGCGCACACTGAAGCTTTCTTT. Protein product: CSVDEGAHTEAFF.

The genes are TRBV7-9 and TRBJ2-2; perhaps TRBD1 as D (6 bases). Trimming shortened V by 5 bases and J by 3 bases, and 10 bases separated the two germline ends. CDR1 and CDR2 (germline): SEHNR, FQNEAQ (reference sequence). The CDR3 runs 14 residues. The DNA for the CDR3 is TGTGCCAGCAGCCGCTACAGGGACACCGGGGAGCTGTTTTTT. Protein sequence: CASSRYRDTGELFF.

On this clone itself: Just one base apart from a much larger clone, this may be a read error. This is likely a read error, given that the CDR3 carries no conserved phenylalanine or tryptophan at its end. The chain uses TRBV25-1 and TRBJ2-7, with 7 bases lining up with TRBD1. CDR1 and CDR2 (germline): MGHDK, SYGVNS. This CDR3 contains 12 residues. V shed 7 bases, J shed 3 bases, and the junction held 3 bases outside the gene matches. The CDR3 reads CASMGQNYEQYS. The CDR3 DNA reads TGTGCCAGCATGGGACAGAACTACGAGCAGTACTCC.

The chain uses TRBV28 and TRBJ1-1; unclear D gene. Germline V lookup: CDR1 MDHEN, CDR2 SYDVKM. The V gene lost 3 bases and the J gene lost 1 base, with 6 bases spanning the gap. The CDR3 spans 13 residues. The CDR3 region has the DNA TGTGCCAGCAGTTTCGGAGGGAACACTGAAGCTTTCTTT. Protein sequence: CASSFGGNTEAFF.

The chain links TRBV28 to TRBJ2-1, with TRBD1 as a possible D gene (6 bases). Germline V gene lookup returns CDR1 MDHEN and CDR2 SYDVKM. The CDR3 loop spans 14 amino acids. The V end was cut by 8 bases, the J end by 6 bases, with 17 bases between. CDR3: CASFSQGTANEQFF. The CDR3 DNA reads as TGTGCCAGCTTCTCACAGGGAACAGCCAATGAGCAGTTCTTC. Full variable domain (outside the CDR3, taken from reference TRBV28 and TRBJ2-1): DVKVTQSSRYLVKRTGEKVFLECVQDMDHENMFWYRQDPGLGLRLIYFSYDVKMKEKGDIPEGYSVSREKKERFSLILESASTNQTSMYLCASFSQGTANEQFFGPGTRLTVL.

This clone was counted a few times. The chain carries TRBV14 and TRBJ2-5; D unclear. Between the trimmed V and J ends, which lost 1 base and 3 bases, there was a span of 6 bases. The CDR3 consists of 13 residues. Germline V gene sequence: CDR1 SGHDN, CDR2 FVKESK. The CDR3 here is CASSQGLEETQYF. The CDR3 nucleotides read TGTGCCAGCAGCCAAGGGTTGGAAGAGACCCAGTACTTC.

The CDR3 sequence: CASSEGTSGSYEQYF. For the CDR3, the DNA is TGTGCCAGCTCAGAGGGGACTAGCGGGTCCTACGAGCAGTACTTC. The rearrangement uses TRBV18 and TRBJ2-7, with 12 bases lining up with TRBD2. The V and J ends lost 5 bases and 1 base, in that order; junction bases with no gene match: 3. The germline V gene has CDR1 KGHSH and CDR2 LQKENI. The CDR3 spans 15 residues.

The V call is TRBV5-1, the J call TRBJ2-7; weak D call: TRBD1 (6 bases). The CDR3 extends over 14 amino acids. Germline CDR1 and CDR2: SGHRS and YFSETQ. The V end was cut by 4 bases, the J end by 1 base, with 12 bases between. This CDR3 is CASSRTDASYEQYF. The CDR3 DNA is TGCGCCAGCAGCCGGACAGACGCTTCCTACGAGCAGTACTTC.

The gene calls are TRBV6-5 and TRBJ2-2, with 10 nucleotides matching TRBD1. The CDR3 covers 14 residues. The ends lost 10 bases at V and 6 bases at J; junction bases unmatched: 8. Germline V gives CDR1 MNHEY, CDR2 SVGAGI. Here the CDR3 DNA reads TGTGCCACCCAGCCGGGACAGGGGTCCGGGGAGCTGTTTTTT. Residues: CATQPGQGSGELFF.

This clone showed up just a few times. The rearrangement uses TRBV2 and TRBJ1-1; D gene unclear. With 4 bases removed from V and 4 bases from J, the gap between germline ends came to 10 bases. Germline V lookup: CDR1 SNHLY, CDR2 FYNNEI. The CDR3 length is 13 residues. Written as DNA, the CDR3 is TGTGCCAGCAGTGGTCATTGGGGCACTGAAGCTTTCTTT. Its protein product is CASSGHWGTEAFF.

With regard to this clone: Given a far larger clone just one base away, this is likely a sequencing read error. The chain employs TRBV27 and TRBJ2-1; either TRBD1 or TRBD2 may fit D (5 bases each). The germline gives CDR1 MNHEY, CDR2 SMNVEV (reference sequence). The CDR3 runs to 12 residues. CDR3 sequence (DNA): TGTGCCAGCAGTCCACAGAGGGGTGAGCAGCTCTTC. Its protein is CASSPQRGEQLF.

The V gene is TRBV28, the J gene TRBJ1-3; D is possibly TRBD1 (5 bases). The CDR3 totals 17 residues. The V gene's germline CDR1 is MDHEN and CDR2 SYDVKM. The V end was cut by 6 bases, the J end by 0 bases, with 18 bases between. CDR3 sequence: CASSLVGIRDSGNTIYF. CDR3 sequence (DNA): TGTGCCAGCAGCCTAGTCGGGATCAGGGACTCTGGAAACACCATATATTTT.

This chain links TRBV19 with TRBJ2-1, with TRBD2 identical over 14 bases. The J segment lost 5 bases and the V segment lost 6 bases, leaving 6 bases of the junction unmatched. From germline, CDR1 is LNHDA and CDR2 SQIVND (reference sequence). CDR3 length equals 16 residues. CDR3 bases: TGTGCCAGTAGAAGACTAGCGGGAGGGCCGGACAATGAGCAGTTCTTC. Translated: CASRRLAGGPDNEQFF.

The chain recombines TRBV11-2 with TRBJ2-2; the D gene could be TRBD1 or TRBD2 (5 bases each). Per germline, CDR1 SGHAT and CDR2 FQNNGV. Trimming removed 0 bases at V and 7 bases at J, with 15 bases between. CDR3 length: 16 residues. The CDR3 nucleotides read TGTGCCAGCAGCTTAGATTGGGGGAATAGGAACGGGGAGCTGTTTTTT. Amino acids: CASSLDWGNRNGELFF.

This clone has a single count. The chain employs TRBV7-3 and TRBJ2-7; D may be TRBD2 (5 bases). In germline, CDR1 is SGHTA, CDR2 FQGTGA. The CDR3 is 14 residues long. Trimming cost V 5 bases and J 5 bases, with 16 bases left between them. The CDR3 coding sequence is TGTGCCAGCAGCCGCGGGCCGCCGCCCAACGAGCAGTACTTC. Protein sequence: CASSRGPPPNEQYF.

A remark on this clone: The germline gene is not matched at one end of the junction; a read error may be the cause. The V and J genes are TRBV11-2 and TRBJ2-5; D gene uncertain. The CDR3 spans 17 residues. Germline CDR1 and CDR2: SGHAT and FQNNGV. DNA for the CDR3: TGTGCCAGCAGTTTAGATCTTGAGGAAAGGATCCAAGAGACCCAGTACTTC. It yields the protein CASSLDLEERIQETQYF.

This clone was counted at least ten times. The rearrangement uses TRBV7-9 and TRBJ2-3; 10 nucleotides match TRBD2. The ends lost 5 bases at V and 5 bases at J; junction bases unmatched: 7. Germline V gives CDR1 SEHNR, CDR2 FQNEAQ (reference sequence). This CDR3 is 15 amino acids long. CDR3 bases: TGTGCCAGCAGCCAAAGGACTAGCGGCGAAGATACGCAGTATTTT. The encoded protein is CASSQRTSGEDTQYF.